These 3 T cell receptor beta chains originate from one sample sequenced in a study of blood T cells in healthy people across ages. For the second PCR, which ran for 7 to 11 cycles, a sample-barcoded 5' primer and a J-beta primer mix were used. In TCRdb, the 5' RACE reads were re-called with MiXCR into one record per CDR3 protein. There are 1.5 million or so distinct CDR3 sequences in the sample; 35% to 45% occur only once, and just over 4% lies in the top ten. The sample was blood. The receptors here all came from a woman aged 18 to 35 in good health.

There are a few counts of this clonotype. The rearrangement links TRBV12-3 or TRBV12-4 to TRBJ2-2; D is ambiguous. V lost 8 bases and J lost 3, with 10 bases in between. This CDR3 spans 13 amino acids. The CDR3 nucleotides are TGTGCCAGCGTAGCTGGGGACACCGGGGAGCTGTTTTTT. This sequence encodes CASVAGDTGELFF.

This chain uses TRBV7-8 with TRBJ2-1; 9 bases are a match to TRBD2. J lost 6 bases, V lost 0 bases, and 3 bases had no gene match. The CDR3 spans 15 residues. Germline V gene lookup returns CDR1 SGHVS and CDR2 FQNEAQ. The CDR3 DNA reads TGTGCCAGCAGCTTAGCGCAAGCGGGAGGCAATGAGCAGTTCTTC. Protein product: CASSLAQAGGNEQFF.

The chain couples TRBV4-2 to TRBJ2-6, with 7 nucleotides matching TRBD2. V dropped 1 base and J dropped 1; count of bases not matched to a gene: 4. Per the germline V gene, CDR1 is LGHNA and CDR2 is YNFKEQ. This CDR3 has 17 amino acids. The CDR3 nucleotides read TGTGCCAGCAGCCAAGGGACTAGTTGTTCTGGGGCCAACGTCCTGACTTTC. This codes for CASSQGTSCSGANVLTF.